This entry lists 9 T cell receptor beta chains sequenced from one sample in a study of T cells in Graves' hyperthyroidism and ophthalmopathy. TCR beta CDR3 regions were amplified from RNA transcripts. HTBI primers were the set used in a first-round RT-PCR of the TCR CDR3. TCRdb recomputed calls from the multiplex PCR reads with MiXCR, one row per CDR3 protein. The sample lists 530,000 or so distinct CDR3 sequences; around 42% were seen once. Sample: peripheral blood or thyroid tissue (not recorded which). All receptors come from a woman aged 18-35 years with Graves' hyperthyroidism.

This clonotype was seen repeatedly, ten times or more. V gene TRBV6-5 combines with J gene TRBJ1-1; 7 nucleotides match TRBD1. This CDR3 spans 13 amino acids. Germline lookup yields CDR1 MNHEY and CDR2 SVGAGI. With 5 bases clipped from V and 4 bases from J, the junction kept 4 bases outside the gene matches. DNA for the CDR3: TGTGCCAGCAGTCCGACAGGGTTCACTGAAGCTTTCTTT. This encodes CASSPTGFTEAFF.

This clonotype was seen at least ten times. J is TRBJ1-6 and V is TRBV28; TRBD1 is a possible D gene (5 bases). Trimming left V 6 bases short and J 9 bases short, with 12 bases between. The CDR3 totals 13 residues. Germline V gene lookup returns CDR1 MDHEN and CDR2 SYDVKM. In DNA, the CDR3 is TGTGCCAGCAGGAGAGGGACTTCTTCACCCCTCCACTTT. Protein: CASRRGTSSPLHF.

The chain is built from TRBV20-1 and TRBJ2-5; a possible D gene is TRBD2 (6 bases). The CDR3 is made up of 15 amino acids. The germline gives CDR1 DFQATT, CDR2 SNEGSKA (reference sequence). CDR3 region: CSGGDLSGPQETQYF. The CDR3 region has the DNA TGCAGCGGTGGAGATTTGAGCGGGCCACAAGAGACCCAGTACTTC.

The chain joins TRBV20-1 to TRBJ1-5, with TRBD1 matching over 7 bases. The germline gives CDR1 DFQATT, CDR2 SNEGSKA (reference sequence). The J segment lost 6 bases and the V segment lost 1 base, leaving 9 bases of the junction unmatched. The CDR3 spans 15 residues. This chain's CDR3 is CSARVGTADGQPQHF. CDR3 coding DNA: TGCAGTGCTAGAGTCGGGACAGCGGACGGTCAGCCCCAGCATTTT.

This clonotype was recorded only once. This chain uses TRBV5-1 with TRBJ2-1; D gene uncertain. CDR3 length: 13 residues. CDR1 and CDR2 from the germline V gene are SGHRS and YFSETQ. The V and J ends lost 4 bases and 7 bases respectively, with 12 bases between them. CDR3 protein: CASSGGPRNEQFF. As DNA, the CDR3 is TGCGCCAGCAGCGGTGGGCCGAGGAATGAGCAGTTCTTC.

Many counts were recorded for this clonotype. The chain has TRBV29-1 and TRBJ1-4; weak D call: TRBD1 (5 bases). Germline V CDR1 and CDR2: SQVTM, ANQGSEA. This CDR3 has 13 residues. V shed 4 bases and J shed 8 bases, with 14 bases lying between them. The CDR3 sequence is CSVGNGGWEKLFF. CDR3 DNA sequence: TGCAGCGTTGGGAATGGGGGATGGGAAAAACTGTTTTTT.

In this sample, this clonotype turned up many times. The V call is TRBV4-3, the J call TRBJ1-2; unclear D gene. CDR1 is LGHNA and CDR2 is YSLEER in the germline V gene. The V gene lost 1 base and the J gene lost 9 bases, with 0 bases spanning the gap. The CDR3 sequence is 9 residues long. CDR3 nucleotides: TGCGCCAGCAGCCAAGGCTACACCTTC. Residues: CASSQGYTF.

This clonotype was seen repeatedly, ten times or more. The J gene is TRBJ1-5, the V gene TRBV2, with D uncertain. The germline CDR1 and CDR2 sequences are SNHLY and FYNNEI. The CDR3 extends over 13 amino acids. The V end lost 11 bases, the J end lost 3 bases, and 14 bases lay between the germline ends. CDR3 coding DNA: TGTGCCGGTTCGGGGAGGATCAATCAGCCCCAGCATTTT. This translates into CAGSGRINQPQHF.

The chain joins TRBV20-1 to TRBJ1-2, with 7 nucleotides matching TRBD1. CDR1 is DFQATT, CDR2 SNEGSKA, per germline (reference sequence). The junction had 9 bases not matched to a gene; V was cut back by 5 bases and J by 3 bases. The CDR3 spans 14 residues. The CDR3 loop is CSAGSRQGDYGYTF. As DNA, the CDR3 is TGCAGTGCTGGATCGAGACAGGGAGACTATGGCTACACCTTC.